Below, 29 T cell receptor beta chains from the same sample are listed, as sequenced in a study of blood T cell repertoires in COVID-19. Sequenced by immunoSEQ multiplex PCR; TCRdb stores in-frame clones only, minus some. The table lists under 300,000 clones, roughly 80% of them singletons. The sequenced sample was peripheral blood. The receptor set was obtained from a woman in her late teens or twenties with acute or convalescent COVID-19.

In this sample, this clone turned up once. A read error may account for a junction end that differs from germline. The chain joins TRBV6-5 to TRBJ1-2; 8 bases are a match to TRBD1. Germline assignment: CDR1 MNHEY and CDR2 SVGAGI. This CDR3 region has 12 residues. Here the CDR3 reads CASSPRTGLLFF. CDR3 coding DNA: TGTGCCAGCAGCCCGAGGACAGGGCTCTTGTTCTTC.

The chain couples TRBV21-1 to TRBJ1-2; the D call TRBD1 from the table was never checked on the DNA. TRBV21-1 is given as a pseudogene. CDR3 length equals 14 residues. This CDR3 reads CASRGQSPRYGYTF. The CDR3 DNA sequence: TGTGCCAGCAGAGGACAGTCCCCGAGATATGGCTACACCTTC.

This chain connects TRBV6-5 to TRBJ1-3; 7 bases line up with TRBD1. CDR1 is MNHEY, CDR2 SVGAGI, per germline. This CDR3 spans 15 amino acids. Trimming took 2 bases from V and 2 from J; bases not matched to a gene: 3. The chain's CDR3 is CASSYATGTGNTIYF. Written as DNA, the CDR3 is TGTGCCAGCAGTTACGCGACAGGGACTGGAAACACCATATATTTT.

This clone was seen only once. The genes are TRBV7-6 and TRBJ2-1; 8 nucleotides agree with TRBD2. The germline V gene encodes CDR1 SGHVS and CDR2 FNYEAQ. The CDR3 is 17 amino acids. V lost 5 bases and J lost 5; bases outside the gene matches: 14. The CDR3 DNA follows: TGTGCCAGCAGCCAATCCCAAGCGGGAGTCGCGGACAATGAGCAGTTCTTC. Translating gives CASSQSQAGVADNEQFF.

V is TRBV9 and J is TRBJ2-2, with D maybe TRBD2 (5 bases). Germline lookup yields CDR1 SGDLS and CDR2 YYNGEE. V was shortened by 0 bases and J by 0 bases, with 6 bases between the two germline ends. The CDR3 is 15 amino acids. CDR3 nucleotides: TGTGCCAGCAGCGTAGCTAGCCCGAACACCGGGGAGCTGTTTTTT. It translates to CASSVASPNTGELFF.

The rearrangement joins TRBV7-9 to TRBJ1-1; no reliable D call. The CDR3 length is 13 residues. V shed 2 bases and J shed 1 base, with 5 bases lying between them. Germline-derived CDR1 and CDR2 are SEHNR and FQNEAQ (reference sequence). CDR3 nucleotides: TGTGCCAGCAGCTTATTCGGGAACACTGAAGCTTTCTTT. Translating gives CASSLFGNTEAFF. The full variable domain, completed using reference TRBV7-9 and TRBJ1-1, is DTGVSQNPRHKITKRGQNVTFRCDPISEHNRLYWYRQTLGQGPEFLTYFQNEAQLEKSRLLSDRFSAERPKGSFSTLEIQRTEQGDSAMYLCASSLFGNTEAFFGQGTRLTVV.

V usage is TRBV3-1 (or the pseudogene TRBV3-2) and J usage is TRBJ2-2; 7 nucleotides line up with TRBD2. The CDR3 extends over 16 amino acids. V shed 6 bases and J 3 bases; nucleotides not matched to a gene: 10. Germline assignment: CDR1 LGHDT and CDR2 YNNKEL (reference sequence). The CDR3 sequence: CASRNSGNRHTGELFF. The CDR3 DNA reads TGTGCCAGCAGAAACAGCGGGAATCGCCACACCGGGGAGCTGTTTTTT.

This chain joins TRBV18 and TRBJ2-3; 10 bases agree with TRBD2. V shed 3 bases, J shed 4 bases, and the junction held 7 bases outside the gene matches. Germline assignment: CDR1 KGHSH and CDR2 LQKENI. The CDR3 is 16 amino acids. CDR3 sequence: CASSPRLAGAADTQYF. For the CDR3, the DNA is TGTGCCAGCTCACCGCGCCTAGCGGGAGCGGCAGATACGCAGTATTTT.

V usage is TRBV19 and J usage is TRBJ2-5; 11 bases map to TRBD1. V trimming: 5 bases; J trimming: 5 bases; junction bases outside the gene matches: 7. This CDR3 comprises 15 residues. CDR1 is LNHDA and CDR2 is SQIVND in the germline V gene (reference sequence). CDR3 sequence: CASSQDRGLFETQYF. CDR3 DNA: TGTGCCAGTAGTCAGGACAGGGGGCTTTTTGAGACCCAGTACTTC. Using reference TRBV19 and TRBJ2-5 for the parts outside the CDR3, the full variable domain is DGGITQSPKYLFRKEGQNVTLSCEQNLNHDAMYWYRQDPGQGLRLIYYSQIVNDFQKGDIAEGYSVSREKKESFPLTVTSAQKNPTAFYLCASSQDRGLFETQYFGPGTRLLVL.

V usage is TRBV6-5 and J usage is TRBJ2-3, with 7 bases lining up with TRBD2. The germline V gene has CDR1 MNHEY and CDR2 SVGAGI. This CDR3 comprises 15 residues. V lost 6 bases to trimming and J lost 3 bases; unmatched junction nucleotides: 9. CDR3 sequence reads: CASRFGTIGTDTQYF. The DNA for the CDR3 is TGTGCCAGCAGGTTCGGGACTATCGGAACAGATACGCAGTATTTT.

V is TRBV4-1 and J is TRBJ1-1; D uncertain. Trimming removed 0 bases at V and 2 bases at J, with 10 bases between. The CDR3 consists of 15 residues. In germline, CDR1 is MGHRA, CDR2 YSYEKL. The DNA of the CDR3 is TGCGCCAGCAGCCAAGAGCAGGCAACTAACACTGAAGCTTTCTTT. Residues: CASSQEQATNTEAFF.

The genes are TRBV12-3 or TRBV12-4 and TRBJ1-2; the D is unclear. This CDR3 has 13 amino acids. The ends were cut back, 3 bases at V and 8 bases at J, with 13 bases in the middle. CDR3 protein: CASSLVGSGGYTF. The CDR3 DNA follows: TGTGCCAGCAGTTTGGTGGGGTCGGGGGGCTACACCTTC.

This rearrangement joins TRBV6-1 to TRBJ2-1, with 12 nucleotides matching TRBD2. V trimming: 2 bases; J trimming: 4 bases; junction bases outside the gene matches: 0. Germline lookup yields CDR1 MNHNS and CDR2 SASEGT. The CDR3 extends over 15 amino acids. The DNA for the CDR3 is TGTGCCAGCAGTGAAACTAGCGGGAGGTACAATGAGCAGTTCTTC. Translated: CASSETSGRYNEQFF.

V is TRBV4-1 and J is TRBJ2-1; D is perhaps TRBD1 (6 bases). CDR1 and CDR2 from the germline V gene are MGHRA and YSYEKL. The CDR3 totals 15 residues. Trimming stripped 0 bases from V and 2 bases from J, with 8 bases between. CDR3 DNA: TGCGCCAGCAGCCAAGATTCAGGGGCCTACAATGAGCAGTTCTTC. Protein: CASSQDSGAYNEQFF.

In DNA, the CDR3 is TGTGCCAGCAGCTTAGCGGGAATGGGGGGGACGAACACTGAAGCTTTCTTT. As protein: CASSLAGMGGTNTEAFF. The chain joins TRBV7-6 to TRBJ1-1; TRBD1 is a possible D gene (5 bases). This CDR3 contains 17 residues. Germline CDR1 SGHVS, CDR2 FNYEAQ. V lost 0 bases and J 1 base, leaving 15 bases between the germline ends.

The rearrangement joins TRBV6-1 to TRBJ1-2; 9 bases are shared with TRBD1. Germline CDR1 is MNHNS and CDR2 is SASEGT. After removal of 2 bases from V and 4 bases from J, the junction contained 8 bases not matched to a gene. CDR3 length equals 16 residues. The CDR3 coding sequence is TGTGCCAGCAGTGAATGGACAGGGGCCGTCGTCTATGGCTACACCTTC. As protein: CASSEWTGAVVYGYTF.

This chain links TRBV9 with TRBJ1-4, with D unresolved. The CDR3 spans 11 residues. V shed 4 bases and J shed 10 bases, with 8 bases lying between them. Germline assignment: CDR1 SGDLS and CDR2 YYNGEE. The CDR3 is CASSREGKLFF. The CDR3 nucleotides read TGTGCCAGCAGCCGGGAGGGAAAACTGTTTTTT.

The chain recombines TRBV10-3 with TRBJ1-5; the D is unclear. Germline CDR1 ENHRY, CDR2 SYGVKD. The CDR3 extends over 14 amino acids. Trimming took 5 bases from V and 4 from J, leaving 12 bases between them. CDR3 amino acids: CAISSDTSNQPQHF. The CDR3 region has the DNA TGTGCCATCAGTTCCGACACTAGTAATCAGCCCCAGCATTTT.

The chain combines TRBV2 with TRBJ2-5; 8 nucleotides match TRBD2. The CDR3 contains 15 residues. Germline assignment: CDR1 SNHLY and CDR2 FYNNEI. The junction had 9 bases not matched to a gene; V was cut back by 4 bases and J by 5 bases. CDR3 nucleotides: TGTGCCAGCAGTGTCTCCGGGACTAGAAGGGAGACCCAGTACTTC. Translation: CASSVSGTRRETQYF.

This clone appeared a few times. This rearrangement joins TRBV9 to TRBJ1-5; D remains unclear. Trimming took 4 bases from V and 3 from J, leaving 11 bases between them. This CDR3 contains 14 residues. CDR1 is SGDLS and CDR2 is YYNGEE in the germline V gene. The CDR3 sequence: CASSKPGFNQPQHF. As DNA, the CDR3 is TGTGCCAGCAGCAAACCGGGATTCAATCAGCCCCAGCATTTT.

This chain joins TRBV27 and TRBJ1-6; D perhaps matches TRBD1 (5 bases). The V gene's germline CDR1 is MNHEY and CDR2 SMNVEV (reference sequence). The V end was cut by 5 bases, the J end by 10 bases, with 12 bases between. The CDR3 runs 13 residues. The CDR3 sequence is CASSPTSGSPLHF. CDR3 nucleotides: TGTGCCAGCAGTCCAACGTCAGGGTCACCCCTCCACTTT.

The chain employs TRBV12-3 or TRBV12-4 and TRBJ1-4; D possibly corresponds to TRBD1 (5 bases). The CDR3 sequence is 12 residues long. V lost 3 bases, J lost 8 bases, and 7 bases lay in between. CDR3 protein: CASSFRGEKLFF. The CDR3 bases are TGTGCCAGCAGTTTTCGGGGGGAAAAACTGTTTTTT.

The chain has TRBV4-3 and TRBJ1-1; D is uncertain. This CDR3 contains 16 residues. Trimming removed 0 bases at V and 4 bases at J, with 15 bases between. Germline values: CDR1 LGHNA, CDR2 YSLEER. The CDR3 loop is CASSQDVHRSGTEAFF. The CDR3 bases are TGCGCCAGCAGCCAAGATGTCCACCGGTCGGGCACTGAAGCTTTCTTT.

The chain carries TRBV28 and TRBJ1-5; 8 bases fit TRBD1. V dropped 5 bases and J dropped 9; count of bases not matched to a gene: 12. The CDR3 contains 15 residues. CDR1 MDHEN and CDR2 SYDVKM come from the germline V gene. CDR3 DNA: TGTGCCAGCAGTCTTACAGGGGGTCTAGCGTGGCCCCAGCATTTT. Translation gives CASSLTGGLAWPQHF.

This clone was picked up one time. The chain employs TRBV6-2 or TRBV6-3 and TRBJ2-7; D gene ambiguous. The CDR3 runs 12 residues. The germline V gene encodes CDR1 MNHEY and CDR2 SVGEGT. V was trimmed by 2 bases and J by 4 bases, leaving 6 bases between them. The CDR3 DNA reads as TGTGCCAGCAGTTACGCGGAATACGAGCAGTACTTC. Translating gives CASSYAEYEQYF.

The chain uses TRBV25-1 and TRBJ1-1; the D is unclear. This CDR3 region has 11 residues. V lost 4 bases and J lost 6, with 6 bases in between. CDR1 and CDR2 from the germline V gene are MGHDK and SYGVNS. The CDR3 here is CASSGYSEAFF. The CDR3 nucleotides read TGTGCCAGCAGTGGTTACTCTGAAGCTTTCTTT.

The chain joins TRBV6-2 or TRBV6-3 to TRBJ2-1, with TRBD2 matching 12 bases. The CDR3 extends over 18 amino acids. V dropped 4 bases and J dropped 7; count of bases not matched to a gene: 14. CDR1 MNHEY and CDR2 SVGEGT come from the germline V gene. CDR3 in amino acids: CASSSLRTSGILVNEQFF. CDR3 nucleotide sequence: TGTGCCAGCAGTTCCCTCCGGACTAGCGGGATCCTTGTAAATGAGCAGTTCTTC.

V and J are TRBV29-1 and TRBJ1-5; maybe TRBD1 (6 bases). The ends were cut back, 6 bases at V and 4 bases at J, with 16 bases in the middle. In germline, CDR1 is SQVTM, CDR2 ANQGSEA. The CDR3 contains 14 residues. The CDR3 loop is CSVRNGQSNQPQHF. The DNA for the CDR3 is TGCAGCGTCCGGAATGGACAGTCTAATCAGCCCCAGCATTTT.

The CDR3 region has the DNA TGCGCCAGCAGCTTGTGGTACAGGGCTAGTAACTATGGCTACACCTTC. This translates into CASSLWYRASNYGYTF. The rearrangement uses TRBV5-1 and TRBJ1-2; possibly TRBD1 for D (6 bases). The V gene's germline CDR1 is SGHRS and CDR2 YFSETQ. The CDR3 length is 16 residues. Trimming shortened V by 1 base and J by 1 base, and 14 bases separated the two germline ends.